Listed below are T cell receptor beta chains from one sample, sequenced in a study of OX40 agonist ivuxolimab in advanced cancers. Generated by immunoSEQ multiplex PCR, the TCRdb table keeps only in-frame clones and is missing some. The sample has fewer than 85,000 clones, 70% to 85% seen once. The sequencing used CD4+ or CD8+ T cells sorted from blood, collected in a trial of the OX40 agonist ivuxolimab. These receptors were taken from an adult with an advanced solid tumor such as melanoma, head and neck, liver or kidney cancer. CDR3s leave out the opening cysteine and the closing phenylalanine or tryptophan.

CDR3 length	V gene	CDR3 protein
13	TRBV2	ASSEITSGEGELF
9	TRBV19	ASRTHAEAF
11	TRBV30	ASSAGDQETQY
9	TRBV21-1	ASSGDRGYT
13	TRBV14	ASSQFSGSYNEQF
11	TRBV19	ASSPDGWYGYT
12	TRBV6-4	ASSVSWESGELF
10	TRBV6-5	ATQGAFQPQH
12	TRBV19	ASISGRGDTEAF
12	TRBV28	ASSYIGTPDTQY
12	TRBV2	ASIRQGLNTEAF
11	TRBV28	APDRGVNYGYT
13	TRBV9	ASSVGYSSYNEQF
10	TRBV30	AWSVSLYGYT
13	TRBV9	ASSVAAGVNEKLF
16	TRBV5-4	ASSLVPPGQRPNSPLH
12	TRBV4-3	ASSQDRGQSTIY
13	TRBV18	ASSPPGSGANVLT
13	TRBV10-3	AISDSTTGANVLT
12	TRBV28	ASSPGTAWYGYT
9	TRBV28	ASSLWYEQY
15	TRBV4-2	ASSQDSFGSALGDQY
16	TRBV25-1	ASRSPLGLAGVADTQY
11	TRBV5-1	ASSLDPGNGYT
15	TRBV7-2	ASSLAPTGVGANVLT
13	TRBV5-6	ASSLARGGQETQY
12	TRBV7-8	ASSSTGSNYGYT
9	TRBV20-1	SALPYTEAF
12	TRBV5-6	ASSLKRLADEQF
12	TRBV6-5	ASSKEGLFQPQH
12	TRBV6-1	ASISGTGTDTQY
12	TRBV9	ASSETERADTQY
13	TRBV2	ASRPGTAGSYEQY
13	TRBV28	ASSHGTGSGYGYT
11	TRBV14	ASSHVQGYEQY
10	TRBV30	AWSEPGNTIY
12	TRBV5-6	ASSLGTGDNTQY